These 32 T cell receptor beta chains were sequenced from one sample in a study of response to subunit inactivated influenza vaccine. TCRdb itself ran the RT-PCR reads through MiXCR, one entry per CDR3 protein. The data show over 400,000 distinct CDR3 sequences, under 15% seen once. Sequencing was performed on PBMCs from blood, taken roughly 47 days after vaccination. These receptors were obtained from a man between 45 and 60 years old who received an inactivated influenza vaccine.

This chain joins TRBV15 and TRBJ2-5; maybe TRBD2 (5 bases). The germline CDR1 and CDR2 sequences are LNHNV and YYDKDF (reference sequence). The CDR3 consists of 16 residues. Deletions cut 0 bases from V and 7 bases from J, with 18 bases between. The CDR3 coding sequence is TGTGCCACCAGCAGAGATAGAGGCTACCGGAGCGGGACCCAGTACTTC. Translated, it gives CATSRDRGYRSGTQYF.

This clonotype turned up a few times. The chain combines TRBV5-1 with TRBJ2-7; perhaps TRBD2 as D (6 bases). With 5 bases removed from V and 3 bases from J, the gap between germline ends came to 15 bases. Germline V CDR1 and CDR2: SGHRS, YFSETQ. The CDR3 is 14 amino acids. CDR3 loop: CASSTLGGNYEQYF. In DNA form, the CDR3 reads TGCGCCAGCAGTACACTGGGAGGAAACTACGAGCAGTACTTC.

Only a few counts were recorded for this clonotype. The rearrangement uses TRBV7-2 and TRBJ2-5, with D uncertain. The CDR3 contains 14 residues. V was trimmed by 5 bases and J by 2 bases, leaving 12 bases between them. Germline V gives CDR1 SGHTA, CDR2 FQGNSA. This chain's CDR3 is CASSAFAAQETQYF. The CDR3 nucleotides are TGTGCCAGCAGCGCCTTTGCTGCACAAGAGACCCAGTACTTC.

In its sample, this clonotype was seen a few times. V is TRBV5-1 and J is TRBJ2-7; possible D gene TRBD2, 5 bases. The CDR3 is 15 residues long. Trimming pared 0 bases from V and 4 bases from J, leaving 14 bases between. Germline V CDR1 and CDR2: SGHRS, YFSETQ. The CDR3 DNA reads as TGCGCCAGCAGCTTGGCTGGTACTAGTTGGTACGAGCAGTACTTC. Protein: CASSLAGTSWYEQYF.

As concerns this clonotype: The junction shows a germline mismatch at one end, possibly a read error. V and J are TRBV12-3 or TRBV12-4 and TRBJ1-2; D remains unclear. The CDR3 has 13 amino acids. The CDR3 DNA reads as TGTGCCAGCAGTTTTGGCAGGAACTATAGCTACACCTTC. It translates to CASSFGRNYSYTF.

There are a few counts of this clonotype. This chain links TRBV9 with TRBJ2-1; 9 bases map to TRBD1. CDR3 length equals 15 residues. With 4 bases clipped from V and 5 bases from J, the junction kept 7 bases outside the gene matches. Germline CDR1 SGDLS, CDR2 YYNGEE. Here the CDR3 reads CASSTSGQGDNEQFF. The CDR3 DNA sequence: TGTGCCAGCAGCACCTCGGGACAGGGAGACAATGAGCAGTTCTTC.

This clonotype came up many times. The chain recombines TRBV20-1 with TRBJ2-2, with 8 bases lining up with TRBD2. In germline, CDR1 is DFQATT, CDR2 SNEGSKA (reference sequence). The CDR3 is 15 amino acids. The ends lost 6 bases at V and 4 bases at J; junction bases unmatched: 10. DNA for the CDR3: TGCAGTGCCCCGGCACTAGCGGCACCCACCGGGGAGCTGTTTTTT. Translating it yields CSAPALAAPTGELFF.

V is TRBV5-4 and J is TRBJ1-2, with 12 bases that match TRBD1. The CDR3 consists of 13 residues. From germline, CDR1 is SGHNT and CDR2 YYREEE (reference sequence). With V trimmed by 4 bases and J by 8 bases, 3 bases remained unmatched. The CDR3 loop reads CASSRDRGLGYTF. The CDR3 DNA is TGTGCCAGCAGCCGGGACAGGGGGCTAGGCTACACCTTC.

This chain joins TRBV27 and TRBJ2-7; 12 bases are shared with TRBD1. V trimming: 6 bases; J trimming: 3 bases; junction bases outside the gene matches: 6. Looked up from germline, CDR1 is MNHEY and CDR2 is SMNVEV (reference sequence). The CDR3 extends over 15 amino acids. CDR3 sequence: CASSLGQGAFYEQYF. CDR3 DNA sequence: TGTGCCAGCAGCCTGGGACAGGGGGCCTTCTACGAGCAGTACTTC.

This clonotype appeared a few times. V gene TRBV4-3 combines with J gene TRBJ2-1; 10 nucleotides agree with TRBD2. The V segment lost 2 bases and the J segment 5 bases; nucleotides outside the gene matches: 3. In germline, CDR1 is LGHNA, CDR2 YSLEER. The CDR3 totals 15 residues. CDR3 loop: CASSQRTSGDNEQFF. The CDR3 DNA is TGCGCCAGCAGCCAAAGAACTAGCGGGGACAATGAGCAGTTCTTC.

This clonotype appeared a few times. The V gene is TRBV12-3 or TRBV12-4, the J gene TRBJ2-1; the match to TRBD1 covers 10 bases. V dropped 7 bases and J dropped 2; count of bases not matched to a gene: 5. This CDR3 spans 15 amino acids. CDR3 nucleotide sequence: TGTGCCAGCACACACGGACAGGGGGCCTACAATGAGCAGTTCTTC. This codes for CASTHGQGAYNEQFF.

CDR3 region: CSALADGGYTF. The CDR3 region has the DNA TGCAGTGCCCTGGCAGACGGTGGCTACACCTTC. The chain links TRBV20-1 to TRBJ1-2; D is unresolved. The germline CDR1 and CDR2 sequences are DFQATT and SNEGSKA (reference sequence). Between the trimmed V and J ends, which lost 6 bases and 7 bases, there was a span of 12 bases. This CDR3 comprises 11 residues.

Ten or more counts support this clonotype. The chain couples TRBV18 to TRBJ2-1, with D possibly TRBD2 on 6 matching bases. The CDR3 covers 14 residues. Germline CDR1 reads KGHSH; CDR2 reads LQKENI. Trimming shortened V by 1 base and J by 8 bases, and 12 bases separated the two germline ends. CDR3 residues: CASSPLEGSYEQFF. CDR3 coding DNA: TGTGCCAGCTCACCACTGGAGGGGTCGTATGAGCAGTTCTTC.

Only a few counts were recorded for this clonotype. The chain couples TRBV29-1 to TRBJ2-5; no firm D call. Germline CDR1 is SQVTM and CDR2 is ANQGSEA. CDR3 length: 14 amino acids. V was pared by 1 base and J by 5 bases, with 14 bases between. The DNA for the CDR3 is TGCAGCGTTGAAGCCCGGTACAAAGGGGAGACCCAGTACTTC. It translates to CSVEARYKGETQYF.

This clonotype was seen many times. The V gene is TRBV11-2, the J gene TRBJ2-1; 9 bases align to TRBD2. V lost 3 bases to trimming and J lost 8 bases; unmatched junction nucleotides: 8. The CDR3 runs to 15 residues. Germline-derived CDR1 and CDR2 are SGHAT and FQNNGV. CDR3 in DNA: TGTGCCAGCAGCTTTGAGCGGGGGGTCGTAGATGAGCAGTTCTTC. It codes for CASSFERGVVDEQFF.

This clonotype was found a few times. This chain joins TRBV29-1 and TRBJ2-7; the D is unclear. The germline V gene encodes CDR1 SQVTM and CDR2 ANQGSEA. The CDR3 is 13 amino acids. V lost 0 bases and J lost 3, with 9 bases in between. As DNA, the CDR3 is TGCAGCGTTGAAGATCAGAAGGGCTACGAGCAGTACTTC. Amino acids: CSVEDQKGYEQYF.

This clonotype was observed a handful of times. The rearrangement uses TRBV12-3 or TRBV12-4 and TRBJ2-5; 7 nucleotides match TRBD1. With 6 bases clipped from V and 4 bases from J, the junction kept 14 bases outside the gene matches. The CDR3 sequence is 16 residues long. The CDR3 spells CASSIDRVGGRETQYF. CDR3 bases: TGTGCCAGCAGCATAGACAGGGTAGGGGGTCGAGAGACCCAGTACTTC.

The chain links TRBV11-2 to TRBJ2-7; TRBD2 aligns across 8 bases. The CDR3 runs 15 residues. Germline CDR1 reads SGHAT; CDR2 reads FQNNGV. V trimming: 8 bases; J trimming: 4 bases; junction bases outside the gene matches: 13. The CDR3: CASSPRGQRGYEQYF. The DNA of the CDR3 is TGTGCCAGCTCTCCAAGGGGCCAGCGGGGGTACGAGCAGTACTTC.

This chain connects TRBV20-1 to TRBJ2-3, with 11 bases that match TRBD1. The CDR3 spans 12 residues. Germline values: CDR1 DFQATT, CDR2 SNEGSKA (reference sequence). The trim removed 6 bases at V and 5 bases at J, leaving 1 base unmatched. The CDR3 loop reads CSAGQGGDTQYF. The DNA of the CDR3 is TGCAGTGCGGGACAGGGGGGAGATACGCAGTATTTT.

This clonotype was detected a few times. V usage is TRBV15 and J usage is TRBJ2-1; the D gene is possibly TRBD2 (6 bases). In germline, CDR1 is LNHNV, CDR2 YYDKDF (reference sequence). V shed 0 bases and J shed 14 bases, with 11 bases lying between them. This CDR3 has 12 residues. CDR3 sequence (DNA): TGTGCCACCAGCAGAGATTATCAGCGGGAGTTCTTC. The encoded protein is CATSRDYQREFF.

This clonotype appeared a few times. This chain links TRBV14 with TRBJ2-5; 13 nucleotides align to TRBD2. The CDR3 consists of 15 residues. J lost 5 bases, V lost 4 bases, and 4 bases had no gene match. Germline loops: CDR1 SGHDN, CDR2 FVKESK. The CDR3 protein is CASSRQLAGGETQYF. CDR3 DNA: TGTGCCAGCAGCCGCCAACTAGCGGGAGGGGAGACCCAGTACTTC.

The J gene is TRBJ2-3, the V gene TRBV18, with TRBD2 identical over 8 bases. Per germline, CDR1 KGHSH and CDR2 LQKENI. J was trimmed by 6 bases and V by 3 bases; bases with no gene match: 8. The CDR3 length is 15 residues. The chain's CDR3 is CASSPLGGAGDTQYF. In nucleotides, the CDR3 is TGTGCCAGCTCACCCCTCGGGGGGGCGGGGGATACGCAGTATTTT.

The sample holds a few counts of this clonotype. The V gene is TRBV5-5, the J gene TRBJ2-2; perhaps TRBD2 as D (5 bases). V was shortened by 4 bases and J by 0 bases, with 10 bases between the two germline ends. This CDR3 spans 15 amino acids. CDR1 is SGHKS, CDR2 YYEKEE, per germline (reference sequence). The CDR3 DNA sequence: TGTGCCAGCAGCGGGAGTGGGGCGAACACCGGGGAGCTGTTTTTT. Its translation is CASSGSGANTGELFF.

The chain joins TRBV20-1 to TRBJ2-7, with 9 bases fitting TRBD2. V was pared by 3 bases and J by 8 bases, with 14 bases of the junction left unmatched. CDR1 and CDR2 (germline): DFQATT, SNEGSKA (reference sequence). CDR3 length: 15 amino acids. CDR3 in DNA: TGCAGTGCTAGCCCTAGCGGGACCAATCCTACGCAGCAGTACTTC. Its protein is CSASPSGTNPTQQYF.

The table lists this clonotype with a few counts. CDR3 nucleotide sequence: TGTGCCAGCAGACTTCTAGCGGGAGTACCAGAGACCCAGTACTTC. Its translation: CASRLLAGVPETQYF. The chain joins TRBV7-2 to TRBJ2-5; 10 bases align to TRBD2. The V gene end was trimmed by 6 bases and the J gene end by 4 bases; junction bases not matched to a gene: 8. The CDR3 length is 15 residues. Germline loops: CDR1 SGHTA, CDR2 FQGNSA.

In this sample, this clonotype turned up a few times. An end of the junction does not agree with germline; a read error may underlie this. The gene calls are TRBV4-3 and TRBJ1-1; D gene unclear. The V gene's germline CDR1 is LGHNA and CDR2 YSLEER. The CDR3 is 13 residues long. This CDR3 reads CASSQAVKTEAFF. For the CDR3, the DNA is TGCGCCAGCAGCCAAGCGGTGAAGACTGAAGCTTTCTTT.

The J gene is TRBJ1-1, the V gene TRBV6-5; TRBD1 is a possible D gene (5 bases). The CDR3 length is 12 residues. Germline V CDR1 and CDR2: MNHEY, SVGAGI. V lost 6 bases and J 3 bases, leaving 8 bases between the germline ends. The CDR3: CASRNRYTEAFF. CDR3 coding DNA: TGTGCCAGCAGAAACAGGTACACTGAAGCTTTCTTT.

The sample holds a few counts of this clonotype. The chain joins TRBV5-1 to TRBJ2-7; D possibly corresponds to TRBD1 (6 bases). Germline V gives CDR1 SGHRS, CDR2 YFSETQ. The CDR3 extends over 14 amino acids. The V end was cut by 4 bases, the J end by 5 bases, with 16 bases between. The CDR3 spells CASSPLQGIDEQYF. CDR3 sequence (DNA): TGCGCCAGCAGCCCGCTACAGGGAATAGACGAGCAGTACTTC. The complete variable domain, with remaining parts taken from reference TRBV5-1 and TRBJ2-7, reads KAGVTQTPRYLIKTRGQQVTLSCSPISGHRSVSWYQQTPGQGLQFLFEYFSETQRNKGNFPGRFSGRQFSNSRSEMNVSTLELGDSALYLCASSPLQGIDEQYFGPGTRLTVT.

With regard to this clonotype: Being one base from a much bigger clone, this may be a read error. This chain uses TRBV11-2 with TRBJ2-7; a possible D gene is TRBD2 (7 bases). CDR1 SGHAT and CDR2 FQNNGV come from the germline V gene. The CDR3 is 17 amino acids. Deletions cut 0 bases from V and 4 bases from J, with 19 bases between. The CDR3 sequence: CASSLDPATRGGYEQYF. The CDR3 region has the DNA TGTGCCAGCAGCTTAGACCCCGCGACTAGGGGGGGTTACGAGCAGTACTTC.

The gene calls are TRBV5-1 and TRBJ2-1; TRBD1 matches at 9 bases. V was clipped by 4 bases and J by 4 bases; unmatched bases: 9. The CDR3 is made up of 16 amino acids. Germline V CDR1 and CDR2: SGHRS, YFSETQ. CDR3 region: CASSISGTGSYNEQFF. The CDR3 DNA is TGCGCCAGCAGCATCTCCGGGACAGGGAGTTACAATGAGCAGTTCTTC. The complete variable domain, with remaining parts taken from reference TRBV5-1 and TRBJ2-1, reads KAGVTQTPRYLIKTRGQQVTLSCSPISGHRSVSWYQQTPGQGLQFLFEYFSETQRNKGNFPGRFSGRQFSNSRSEMNVSTLELGDSALYLCASSISGTGSYNEQFFGPGTRLTVL.

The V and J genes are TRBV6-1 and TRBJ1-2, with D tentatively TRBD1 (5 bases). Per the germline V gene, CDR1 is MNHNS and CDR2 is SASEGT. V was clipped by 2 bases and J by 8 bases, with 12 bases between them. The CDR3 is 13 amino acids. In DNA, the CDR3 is TGTGCCAGCAGTGAATCAGGGTTAGAAGGCTACACCTTC. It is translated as CASSESGLEGYTF.

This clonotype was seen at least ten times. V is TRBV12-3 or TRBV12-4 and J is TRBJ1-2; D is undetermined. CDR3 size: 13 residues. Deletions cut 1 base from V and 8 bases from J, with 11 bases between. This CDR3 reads CASSLVTTTGYTF. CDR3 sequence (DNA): TGTGCCAGCAGTTTAGTCACGACAACAGGCTACACCTTC.